Following are 14 T cell receptor beta chains from one sample sequenced in a study of neoadjuvant anti-PD-1 for oral cavity cancer. Profiled with immunoSEQ multiplex PCR; TCRdb holds only in-frame clones, not every one. The table lists over 13,000 clones, less than 85% of them singletons. The starting material was PBMCs, obtained before nivolumab (anti-PD-1) treatment. These receptors originate from a person aged 35 to 85 with oral cavity squamous cell carcinoma.

This clone has a handful of counts. The V gene is TRBV7-2, the J gene TRBJ2-1, with a tentative D call TRBD1 (5 bases). Germline-derived CDR1 and CDR2 are SGHTA and FQGNSA. Trimming left V 0 bases short and J 9 bases short, with 18 bases between. CDR3 size: 16 residues. The CDR3 loop is CASSLAKGRGMIEQFF. Here the CDR3 DNA reads TGTGCCAGCAGCTTAGCCAAGGGGCGCGGTATGATTGAGCAGTTCTTC.

The rearrangement uses TRBV28 and TRBJ2-7; no clear D. The germline V gene has CDR1 MDHEN and CDR2 SYDVKM. CDR3 length: 14 residues. Trimming shortened V by 3 bases and J by 2 bases, and 11 bases separated the two germline ends. The CDR3 region has the DNA TGTGCCAGCAGTTTTGGTGGGAAGCCCTACGAGCAGTACTTC. It is translated as CASSFGGKPYEQYF.

The V call is TRBV5-1, the J call TRBJ2-3; D not certain. The CDR3 length is 14 residues. Trimming stripped 2 bases from V and 2 bases from J, with 9 bases between. Germline V gene data show CDR1 as SGHRS and CDR2 as YFSETQ. The CDR3 is CASSFDLPTDTQYF. The CDR3 region has the DNA TGCGCCAGCAGCTTCGACTTGCCCACAGATACGCAGTATTTT.

The chain has TRBV10-2 and TRBJ1-6; D is unclear. V gave up 4 bases and J gave up 5 bases, with 9 bases separating them. This CDR3 is built from 14 residues. CDR1 and CDR2 (germline): WSHSY, SAAADI. CDR3 DNA: TGCGCCAGCAGTGCCGCGGGGAATAATTCACCCCTCCACTTT. It yields the protein CASSAAGNNSPLHF.

The rearrangement links TRBV28 to TRBJ2-7, with D possibly matching TRBD1 (6 bases). Trimming shortened V by 3 bases and J by 3 bases, and 18 bases separated the two germline ends. Per germline, CDR1 MDHEN and CDR2 SYDVKM. The CDR3 consists of 16 residues. This CDR3 reads CASSLASRGGFYEQYF. Here the CDR3 DNA reads TGTGCCAGCAGTTTGGCCTCCCGAGGGGGATTCTACGAGCAGTACTTC.

As DNA, the CDR3 is TGTGCCAGCAGTTTCCGACAGGACGGCTACACCTTC. Its translation: CASSFRQDGYTF. The V gene is TRBV2, the J gene TRBJ1-2; a weak D match, TRBD1 (6 bases). The CDR3 is made up of 12 amino acids. Germline V gene lookup returns CDR1 SNHLY and CDR2 FYNNEI. Trimming removed 5 bases at V and 8 bases at J, with 12 bases between. Together with reference TRBV2 and TRBJ1-2, the CDR3 gives the full variable domain: EPEVTQTPSHQVTQMGQEVILRCVPISNHLYFYWYRQILGQKVEFLVSFYNNEISEKSEIFDDQFSVERPDGSNFTLKIRSTKLEDSAMYFCASSFRQDGYTFGSGTRLTVV.

V and J are TRBV11-3 and TRBJ2-3; 12 positions match TRBD2. There are 17 residues in the CDR3. Germline V gives CDR1 SGHNT, CDR2 YENEEA. J gave up 5 bases and V 0 bases, and 6 bases lay outside the gene matches. This chain's CDR3 is CASSLDASGGAGDTQYF. The CDR3 DNA is TGTGCCAGCAGCTTAGATGCTAGCGGGGGGGCCGGAGATACGCAGTATTTT.

V usage is TRBV4-1 and J usage is TRBJ1-6; the match to TRBD1 covers 9 bases. There are 17 residues in the CDR3. Germline-derived CDR1 and CDR2 are MGHRA and YSYEKL. With 5 bases clipped from V and 8 bases from J, the junction kept 13 bases outside the gene matches. The CDR3 spells CASSSLGLDRGDSPLHF. CDR3 sequence (DNA): TGCGCCAGCAGCTCCTTGGGGCTGGACAGGGGCGATTCACCCCTCCACTTT.

The chain combines TRBV11-2 with TRBJ1-1; D might be TRBD1 (5 bases). CDR3 size: 15 residues. Germline lookup yields CDR1 SGHAT and CDR2 FQNNGV. V lost 3 bases and J 1 base, leaving 12 bases between the germline ends. Here the CDR3 DNA reads TGTGCCAGCAGCTTTCGGGGACGGCCGAACACTGAAGCTTTCTTT. It is translated as CASSFRGRPNTEAFF.

About this clone: An end of the junction does not agree with germline; a read error may underlie this. J is TRBJ2-1 and V is TRBV7-2; 11 bases map to TRBD2. This CDR3 is 17 amino acids long. CDR1 and CDR2 (germline): SGHTA, FQGNSA. The CDR3 nucleotides are TGTGTCAGCAGCCGAAGACCGGGACTAGCGGTTAACAATGAGCAGTTCTTC. This encodes CVSSRRPGLAVNNEQFF.

The chain links TRBV2 to TRBJ2-7; 8 bases fit TRBD1. The CDR3 sequence is 13 residues long. The J segment lost 0 bases and the V segment lost 8 bases, leaving 3 bases of the junction unmatched. Germline loops: CDR1 SNHLY, CDR2 FYNNEI. The CDR3 reads CASRQGPSYEQYF. Written as DNA, the CDR3 is TGTGCCAGCCGACAGGGGCCCTCCTACGAGCAGTACTTC.

The J gene is TRBJ1-6, the V gene TRBV2; D possibly corresponds to TRBD1 (5 bases). The CDR3 has 15 residues. Germline V CDR1 and CDR2: SNHLY, FYNNEI. V lost 4 bases, J lost 3 bases, and 10 bases lay in between. DNA of the CDR3: TGTGCCAGCAGTGGGTTGACAGTCTATAATTCACCCCTCCACTTT. Its translation: CASSGLTVYNSPLHF. The variable domain in full, with the rest retrieved from reference TRBV2 and TRBJ1-6, is EPEVTQTPSHQVTQMGQEVILRCVPISNHLYFYWYRQILGQKVEFLVSFYNNEISEKSEIFDDQFSVERPDGSNFTLKIRSTKLEDSAMYFCASSGLTVYNSPLHFGNGTRLTVT.

This clone was counted between two and nine times. The chain combines TRBV30 with TRBJ2-7; a possible D gene is TRBD2 (6 bases). CDR1 GTSNPN and CDR2 SVGIG come from the germline V gene (reference sequence). V lost 3 bases to trimming and J lost 6 bases, with 24 bases between them. The CDR3 totals 16 residues. The CDR3 here is CAWSAVQGLTLTEQYF. The DNA of the CDR3 is TGTGCCTGGAGCGCGGTTCAGGGACTCACTCTAACCGAGCAGTACTTC.

The CDR3 reads CASSLSAVHGYTF. The DNA for the CDR3 is TGTGCCAGCAGCCTGTCTGCGGTTCATGGCTACACCTTC. J is TRBJ1-2 and V is TRBV11-1; D call uncertain. V lost 5 bases to trimming and J lost 6 bases, with 13 bases between them. Germline V gene sequence: CDR1 SGHAT, CDR2 FQDESV (reference sequence). The CDR3 totals 13 residues.